Below, 2 T cell receptor beta chains from the same sample are listed, as sequenced in a study of blood T cells in healthy people across ages. PCR was performed a second time for roughly 7 to 11 cycles using a sample-barcoded 5' primer and a J-beta primer mix. Each CDR3 protein is one row after TCRdb ran MiXCR on the 5' RACE reads. The table records around 1,000,000 distinct CDR3 sequences, roughly two fifths of them present only once. Sequencing was done on a sample of blood. These receptor sequences come from a man aged 18 to 29 in good health.

CDR3 residues: CASAGTLYGYTF. The CDR3 nucleotides are TGTGCTAGTGCGGGCACCCTCTATGGCTACACCTTC. This chain connects TRBV12-5 to TRBJ1-2; D not resolved. Germline CDR1 and CDR2: LGHNT and FRNRAP. V lost 7 bases, J lost 4 bases, and 10 bases lay in between. This CDR3 is built from 12 residues.

V and J are TRBV5-1 and TRBJ1-1; D remains ambiguous. The V end lost 0 bases, the J end lost 6 bases, and 18 bases lay between the germline ends. The CDR3 contains 16 residues. Germline lookup yields CDR1 SGHRS and CDR2 YFSETQ. The DNA of the CDR3 is TGCGCCAGCAGCTTGGAGGGCGGGCAGGAGGGCTCTGAAGCTTTCTTT. As protein: CASSLEGGQEGSEAFF.